The present T cell receptor beta chain was sequenced within a study of technical replicates of blood from several donors. Germline assignment: CDR1 SQVTM and CDR2 ANQGSEA. Trimming took 4 bases from V and 4 from J, leaving 5 bases between them. There are 11 residues in the CDR3. The assay was immunoSEQ multiplex PCR, and TCRdb's table has in-frame clones only and misses some. The data show roughly 80,000 clones, with 89% seen just once and roughly 0.38% held by the top ten. Source material: T cells isolated from PBMCs. This chain links TRBV29-1 with TRBJ2-1; D gene ambiguous. The clonotype originates from a human donor in good health. The CDR3 bases are TGCAGCGTTGCACAGTACAATGAGCAGTTCTTC. Residues: CSVAQYNEQFF.